This T cell receptor (beta chain) comes out of a study of blood T cells in healthy people across ages. Primers used in a second PCR of roughly 6 to 12 cycles were a sample-barcoded 5' primer and a J-beta primer mix. With 12 random nucleotides, a template-switch adaptor tagged each individual cDNA molecule. From the 5' RACE reads, TCRdb called clonotypes with MiXCR, one entry per CDR3 protein. The table records around 1.5 million distinct CDR3 sequences, around 35% of them present only once. Study results and caveats: The unknown donor CMV status may have confounded expanded clonotype changes.

From germline, CDR1 is ENHRY and CDR2 SYGVKD. The CDR3 is 11 amino acids. V lost 7 bases and J 5 bases, leaving 6 bases between the germline ends. A word on this clonotype: Its antigen is currently unknown.

The TCR originated in a woman aged 25 to 39 in good health. The chain has TRBV10-3 and TRBJ2-1; D uncertain. Sequences were obtained from blood. The DNA of the CDR3 is TGTGCCATCAAGAGAGACAATGAGCAGTTCTTC. Its protein product is CAIKRDNEQFF.